This T cell receptor beta chain was retrieved from a study of blood T cell repertoires in COVID-19. Background on the study: Italy, Spain and the United States were the sources of the convalescent and acute COVID-19 samples. The cDNA or gDNA used as material had been derived from T cells, B-cell-depleted T cells, or PBMCs.

The J segment lost 4 bases and the V segment lost 1 base, leaving 4 bases of the junction unmatched. The CDR3 spans 16 residues. Germline assignment: CDR1 LGHDT and CDR2 YNNKEL (reference sequence). Original methodology: Quantification of nucleated cells was approximated via reference gene primer amplification. Sequenced by immunoSEQ multiplex PCR; TCRdb stores in-frame clones only, minus some. V and J calls and clone size are given by that table; D and trimming were obtained from the DNA. In the table there are under 150,000 clones, 81% of which are singletons. The sequenced material came from peripheral blood. This chain joins TRBV3-1 (or the pseudogene TRBV3-2) and TRBJ1-2, with 12 bases identical to TRBD1. This clonotype originated in a human donor with acute or convalescent COVID-19. The donor label of this sample is uncertain. The CDR3 spells CASSQAQGQGAYGYTF. The CDR3 DNA follows: TGTGCCAGCAGCCAAGCTCAGGGACAGGGGGCCTATGGCTACACCTTC.